This T cell receptor (beta chain) was captured in a study of T-cell memory formation after mild COVID-19. Study at large: The TCR clusters were mostly specific to one donor.

This CDR3 is built from 17 residues. Germline V gene sequence: CDR1 MNHEY, CDR2 SVGEGT. Study results and caveats: Mainly in CM and EM were contracting CD4+ clones; CD8+ were in EMRA. Later expanders leaned CD4+, whereas clones that contracted between day 15 and 85 were balanced CD4/CD8.

This clonotype was observed once. No antigen is known for it. This may stem from a read error, because a much larger clone lies one nucleotide away. TCR alpha and TCR beta cDNA libraries carrying sample barcodes and UMIs were produced by 5'RACE using constant-segment primers. TCRdb re-derived calls from the 5' RACE reads in MiXCR, one entry per CDR3 protein. The table records some 200,000 distinct CDR3 sequences, roughly 10% of them present only once. The chain employs TRBV6-2 or TRBV6-3 and TRBJ1-6; unclear D gene. The source material was PBMCs or a T cell subset sorted from them (not recorded which). The TCR comes from a man aged 18 to 29 who had mild COVID-19 (a few samples of this study predate the infection). Cell type and time point are not known. The CDR3 bases are TGTGCCAGCAGCCCCCCACCAGGCAGGCGACGTAATTCACCCCTCAACTTT. This sequence encodes CASSPPPGRRRNSPLNF.